These 16 T cell receptor beta chains share one sample of origin, sequenced in a study of blood T cell repertoires in COVID-19 (dated by TCRdb to 2018 to 2021). Library method: the immunoSEQ multiplex PCR assay. TCRdb took this table from immuneACCESS and kept in-frame rearrangements with V and J called. Such tables lack part of the clones; where checked against another copy, unresolved V genes explain under half of the gap, and the rest is unexplained. The sample has approximately 300,000 clones on record, 75% to 90% of them singletons. The ten largest clones represent 4% to 4.5% of the sample. Material: PBMCs or T cells enriched from blood (not recorded which). These receptors were taken from a woman aged 30 to 39 who had recovered from COVID-19.

V and J are TRBV28 and TRBJ2-4; D remains ambiguous. This CDR3 spans 14 amino acids. Germline values: CDR1 MDHEN, CDR2 SYDVKM. The V and J ends lost 6 bases and 2 bases respectively, with 11 bases between them. CDR3 region: CASRQVKPKNIQYF. The CDR3 DNA follows: TGTGCCAGCAGGCAAGTGAAGCCCAAAAACATTCAGTACTTC. The full variable domain, its missing parts supplied by reference TRBV28 and TRBJ2-4, is DVKVTQSSRYLVKRTGEKVFLECVQDMDHENMFWYRQDPGLGLRLIYFSYDVKMKEKGDIPEGYSVSREKKERFSLILESASTNQTSMYLCASRQVKPKNIQYFGAGTRLSVL.

This sequence joins TRBV30 and TRBJ2-6, with D possibly TRBD1 on 5 matching bases. Germline V gene data show CDR1 as GTSNPN and CDR2 as SVGIG (reference sequence). The V end was cut by 2 bases, the J end by 0 bases, with 5 bases between. The CDR3 consists of 14 residues. The CDR3 here is CAWSRGSGANVLTF. As DNA, the CDR3 is TGTGCCTGGAGTAGGGGCTCTGGGGCCAACGTCCTGACTTTC.

The V call is TRBV5-8, the J call TRBJ1-1; D is unclear. This CDR3 contains 13 residues. Germline V gene sequence: CDR1 SGHTS, CDR2 YDEGEE. Trimming took 6 bases from V and 1 from J, leaving 10 bases between them. The CDR3 here is CASIPAGNTEAFF. The CDR3 DNA follows: TGTGCCAGCATTCCCGCAGGGAACACTGAAGCTTTCTTT. Full variable domain (remainder filled in from reference TRBV5-8 and TRBJ1-1): EAGVTQSPTHLIKTRGQQATLRCSPISGHTSVYWYQQALGLGLQFLLWYDEGEERNRGNFPPRFSGRQFPNYSSELNVNALELEDSALYLCASIPAGNTEAFFGQGTRLTVV.

The genes are TRBV28 and TRBJ1-3, with 8 bases lining up with TRBD1. Germline V gene sequence: CDR1 MDHEN, CDR2 SYDVKM. The trim removed 4 bases at V and 0 bases at J, leaving 14 bases unmatched. The CDR3 length is 19 residues. In DNA, the CDR3 is TGTGCCAGCAGTTCGCTTCCGGGACAGGAGAGCCTCTCTGGAAACACCATATATTTT. Amino acid sequence: CASSSLPGQESLSGNTIYF.

The chain carries TRBV5-1 and TRBJ1-1; 9 positions match TRBD1. The germline gives CDR1 SGHRS, CDR2 YFSETQ. This CDR3 has 14 amino acids. Trimming at V came to 0 bases and at J to 11 bases, leaving 8 bases not matched to a gene. The CDR3 spells CASSLDRGQLSAFF. CDR3 DNA sequence: TGCGCCAGCAGCTTGGACAGGGGGCAGTTGTCCGCTTTCTTT.

The V gene is TRBV4-1, the J gene TRBJ2-1, with TRBD1 identical over 8 bases. The germline V gene has CDR1 MGHRA and CDR2 YSYEKL. The CDR3 has 14 residues. Losses at the gene ends were 3 bases for V and 9 bases for J; bases not matched to a gene: 7. The CDR3 coding sequence is TGCGCCAGCAGCCAGGAGGACAGGGAGGCTGAGCAGTTCTTC. Residues: CASSQEDREAEQFF.

This sequence joins TRBV18 and TRBJ2-6; a weak D match, TRBD1 (6 bases). Deletions cut 4 bases from V and 2 bases from J, with 12 bases between. This CDR3 contains 16 residues. From germline, CDR1 is KGHSH and CDR2 LQKENI. The CDR3 DNA follows: TGTGCCAGCTCACTGCAACAGGGCACTGGGGCCAACGTCCTGACTTTC. Protein sequence: CASSLQQGTGANVLTF. The full variable domain, completed using reference TRBV18 and TRBJ2-6, is NAGVMQNPRHLVRRRGQEARLRCSPMKGHSHVYWYRQLPEEGLKFMVYLQKENIIDESGMPKERFSAEFPKEGPSILRIQQVVRGDSAAYFCASSLQQGTGANVLTFGAGSRLTVL.

The chain combines TRBV6-5 with TRBJ1-5, with 7 bases matching TRBD1. Germline V gene lookup returns CDR1 MNHEY and CDR2 SVGAGI. This CDR3 has 14 residues. Trimming removed 9 bases from V and 2 bases from J; junction bases left unmatched: 7. The DNA for the CDR3 is TGTGCCAGGCACGACAGGGCACGCAATCAGCCCCAGCATTTT. It translates to CARHDRARNQPQHF.

The chain uses TRBV27 and TRBJ1-5; D unresolved. The CDR3 covers 12 residues. Trimming stripped 5 bases from V and 7 bases from J, with 9 bases between. Germline values: CDR1 MNHEY, CDR2 SMNVEV (reference sequence). The CDR3 here is CASSPTRQPQHF. CDR3 bases: TGTGCCAGCAGTCCCACTCGACAGCCCCAGCATTTT.

This chain links TRBV5-5 with TRBJ1-3; possible D gene TRBD1, 6 bases. The germline V gene has CDR1 SGHKS and CDR2 YYEKEE (reference sequence). CDR3 size: 14 residues. V lost 4 bases and J 4 bases, leaving 12 bases between the germline ends. The CDR3 sequence is CASSPGDTGNTIYF. The CDR3 region has the DNA TGTGCCAGCAGCCCAGGGGACACCGGAAACACCATATATTTT.

The chain links TRBV5-1 to TRBJ2-4; 9 nucleotides align to TRBD1. Trimming at V came to 0 bases and at J to 0 bases, leaving 7 bases not matched to a gene. This CDR3 contains 18 residues. Looked up from germline, CDR1 is SGHRS and CDR2 is YFSETQ. The CDR3 sequence: CASSLVTGGTLAKNIQYF. CDR3 nucleotide sequence: TGCGCCAGCAGCTTGGTTACAGGGGGCACCTTAGCCAAAAACATTCAGTACTTC.

This chain links TRBV5-4 with TRBJ1-4, with no clear D. Trimming shortened V by 0 bases and J by 4 bases, and 7 bases separated the two germline ends. The CDR3 extends over 14 amino acids. Germline V gene sequence: CDR1 SGHNT, CDR2 YYREEE (reference sequence). The CDR3 loop reads CASSLDSRNEKLFF. The DNA for the CDR3 is TGTGCCAGCAGCTTGGACAGCCGTAATGAAAAACTGTTTTTT.

The chain is built from TRBV11-2 and TRBJ2-1; possibly TRBD1 for D (6 bases). The CDR3 has 15 amino acids. Germline V gene sequence: CDR1 SGHAT, CDR2 FQNNGV. V was cut by 3 bases and J by 1 base, with 10 bases left in between. The CDR3 reads CASSFNRESYNEQFF. In DNA form, the CDR3 reads TGTGCCAGCAGCTTCAACAGGGAGTCCTACAATGAGCAGTTCTTC.

This clone turned up a few times. The chain combines TRBV28 with TRBJ2-2; possibly TRBD1 for D (5 bases). In germline, CDR1 is MDHEN, CDR2 SYDVKM. This CDR3 is built from 14 residues. The ends were cut back, 8 bases at V and 4 bases at J, with 14 bases in the middle. The CDR3 protein is CASLQGFGTGELFF. The CDR3 DNA is TGTGCCAGCCTTCAGGGTTTTGGCACCGGGGAGCTGTTTTTT.

The V call is TRBV18, the J call TRBJ2-1; D is possibly TRBD2 (5 bases). V was shortened by 3 bases and J by 9 bases, with 12 bases between the two germline ends. CDR1 and CDR2 from the germline V gene are KGHSH and LQKENI. This CDR3 contains 13 residues. As DNA, the CDR3 is TGTGCCAGCTCACCTGGCCTAGGAGGTGAGCAGTTCTTC. This encodes CASSPGLGGEQFF.

About this clone: Being one base from a much bigger clone, this may be a read error. Different DNA sequences within this sample yield the same CDR3. V usage is TRBV15 and J usage is TRBJ1-1, with D perhaps TRBD1 (6 bases). CDR1 is LNHNV and CDR2 is YYDKDF in the germline V gene (reference sequence). The CDR3 is made up of 15 amino acids. With 1 base removed from V and 0 bases from J, the gap between germline ends came to 9 bases. The CDR3 nucleotides read TGTGCCACCAGCAGAGCCCAGGGGATGAACACTGAAGCTTTCTTT. This sequence encodes CATSRAQGMNTEAFF. Full variable domain (remainder filled in from reference TRBV15 and TRBJ1-1): DAMVIQNPRYQVTQFGKPVTLSCSQTLNHNVMYWYQQKSSQAPKLLFHYYDKDFNNEADTPDNFQSRRPNTSFCFLDIRSPGLGDTAMYLCATSRAQGMNTEAFFGQGTRLTVV.